This passage covers 7 T cell receptor beta chains from one sample sequenced in a study of blood T cell repertoires in COVID-19. Only in-frame clones appear in the TCRdb table, and some are missing; sequencing was by immunoSEQ multiplex PCR. Of about 240,000 clones in the sample, 86% were seen once. The sequenced sample consisted of peripheral blood. These receptors were taken from a man older than 75 with acute or convalescent COVID-19.

CDR3 amino acids: CASSLLTDTQYF. As DNA, the CDR3 is TGCGCCAGCAGCCTATTAACAGATACGCAGTATTTT. V and J are TRBV5-1 and TRBJ2-3, with D unresolved. This CDR3 is built from 12 residues. Germline values: CDR1 SGHRS, CDR2 YFSETQ. V was pared by 4 bases and J by 3 bases, with 6 bases between.

The chain recombines TRBV28 with TRBJ1-4; 7 bases line up with TRBD1. The germline V gene has CDR1 MDHEN and CDR2 SYDVKM. The CDR3 contains 16 residues. The V gene end was trimmed by 2 bases and the J gene end by 3 bases; junction bases not matched to a gene: 6. Written as DNA, the CDR3 is TGTGCCAGCAGTTTAATACCGGGACAGTCTAATGAAAAACTGTTTTTT. Translation gives CASSLIPGQSNEKLFF. Variable domain in full (rest from reference TRBV28 and TRBJ1-4): DVKVTQSSRYLVKRTGEKVFLECVQDMDHENMFWYRQDPGLGLRLIYFSYDVKMKEKGDIPEGYSVSREKKERFSLILESASTNQTSMYLCASSLIPGQSNEKLFFGSGTQLSVL.

The chain has TRBV10-3 and TRBJ1-1; TRBD1 is a possible D gene (5 bases). The CDR3 contains 12 residues. Germline CDR1 ENHRY, CDR2 SYGVKD. Trimming removed 3 bases at V and 11 bases at J, with 13 bases between. CDR3 coding DNA: TGTGCCATCAGTGACCAGGGATTCCGTGCTTTCTTT. This translates into CAISDQGFRAFF.

The rearrangement links TRBV11-3 to TRBJ2-3; TRBD1 aligns across 8 bases. Germline-derived CDR1 and CDR2 are SGHNT and YENEEA. Trimming at V came to 3 bases and at J to 8 bases, leaving 4 bases not matched to a gene. The CDR3 is 13 residues long. In DNA form, the CDR3 reads TGTGCCAGCAGCTTGGGTGACAGGGGTACGCAGTATTTT. The encoded protein is CASSLGDRGTQYF.

V gene TRBV28 combines with J gene TRBJ1-5, with TRBD1 identical over 7 bases. J was trimmed by 1 base and V by 5 bases; bases with no gene match: 2. This CDR3 has 14 amino acids. From germline, CDR1 is MDHEN and CDR2 SYDVKM. CDR3 residues: CASSDRVSNQPQHF. The CDR3 nucleotides read TGTGCCAGCAGTGACAGGGTGAGCAATCAGCCCCAGCATTTT.

The CDR3, as DNA: TGTGCCAGCAGTTTATGGCAGGGAAATGGCTACACCTTC. It translates to CASSLWQGNGYTF. The chain recombines TRBV12-3 or TRBV12-4 with TRBJ1-2; TRBD1 is a possible D gene (5 bases). V was shortened by 2 bases and J by 6 bases, with 10 bases between the two germline ends. The CDR3 has 13 residues.

In its sample, this clone was seen once. J is TRBJ1-1 and V is TRBV21-1. TRBV21-1 is classified as a pseudogene. This CDR3 has 15 residues. For the CDR3, the DNA is TGTGCCAGCAGCAAAGAGGGCGCAGGAGGCACTGAAGCTTTCTTT. This codes for CASSKEGAGGTEAFF.